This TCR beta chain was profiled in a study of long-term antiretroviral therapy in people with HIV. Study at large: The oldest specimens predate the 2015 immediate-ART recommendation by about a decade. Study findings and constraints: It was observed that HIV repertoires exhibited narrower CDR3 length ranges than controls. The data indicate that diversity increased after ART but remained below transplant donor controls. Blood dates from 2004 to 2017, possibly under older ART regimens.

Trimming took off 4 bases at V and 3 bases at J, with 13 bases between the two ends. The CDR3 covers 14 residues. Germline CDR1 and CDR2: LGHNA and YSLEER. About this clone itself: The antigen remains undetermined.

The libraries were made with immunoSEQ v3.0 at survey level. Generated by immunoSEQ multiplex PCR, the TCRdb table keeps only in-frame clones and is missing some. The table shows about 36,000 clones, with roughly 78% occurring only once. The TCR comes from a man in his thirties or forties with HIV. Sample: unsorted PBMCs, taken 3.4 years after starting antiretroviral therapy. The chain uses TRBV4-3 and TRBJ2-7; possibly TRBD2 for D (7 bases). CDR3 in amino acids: CASSRYREGYEQYF. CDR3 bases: TGCGCCAGCAGCCGATACAGGGAGGGCTACGAGCAGTACTTC.